A single sample is the source of the 11 T cell receptor beta chains below, sequenced in a study of cytomegalovirus exposure and HLA in healthy donors. The study ran its PCR with 60 Vbeta and 13 Jbeta primers. Method: immunoSEQ multiplex PCR; TCRdb's copy keeps in-frame clones and lacks some. The sample carries 200,000 to 250,000 clones, approximately 80% recorded once. The sample taken for sequencing was PBMCs. The receptors come from a girl aged 2 to 9 in good health and CMV-seronegative.

The chain couples TRBV30 to TRBJ2-7; 10 positions agree with TRBD2. CDR1 and CDR2 (germline): GTSNPN, SVGIG (reference sequence). V shed 4 bases, J shed 6 bases, and the junction held 12 bases outside the gene matches. This CDR3 is 15 amino acids long. CDR3 sequence reads: CAWTSGSVVISEQYF. The CDR3, as DNA: TGTGCCTGGACTAGCGGGAGCGTCGTTATAAGCGAGCAGTACTTC.

This clone was counted once. The CDR3 loop reads CATSQGARGYTF. As DNA, the CDR3 is TGTGCCACCTCCCAGGGGGCTAGGGGCTACACCTTC. The J gene is TRBJ1-2, the V gene TRBV6-5; 8 bases match TRBD1. This CDR3 spans 12 amino acids. The trim removed 10 bases at V and 8 bases at J, leaving 9 bases unmatched. Germline CDR1 reads MNHEY; CDR2 reads SVGAGI.

The chain has TRBV6-5 and TRBJ2-2; D perhaps matches TRBD2 (6 bases). Germline CDR1 reads MNHEY; CDR2 reads SVGAGI. Deletions cut 6 bases from V and 6 bases from J, with 11 bases between. The length of the CDR3 is 13 residues. The DNA of the CDR3 is TGTGCCAGCAGACTGGGGGGATCCGGGGAGCTGTTTTTT. Translating it yields CASRLGGSGELFF.

The V and J genes are TRBV27 and TRBJ2-3, with TRBD1 matching over 10 bases. The V segment lost 8 bases and the J segment 3 bases; nucleotides outside the gene matches: 5. Germline CDR1 MNHEY, CDR2 SMNVEV (reference sequence). This CDR3 is built from 14 residues. This CDR3 reads CASADRGYTDTQYF. For the CDR3, the DNA is TGTGCCAGCGCGGACAGGGGGTATACAGATACGCAGTATTTT.

This rearrangement joins TRBV12-5 to TRBJ2-3; 11 bases map to TRBD2. V lost 0 bases and J lost 5; bases outside the gene matches: 13. The CDR3 runs to 19 residues. Germline V gene sequence: CDR1 LGHNT, CDR2 FRNRAP. Here the CDR3 reads CASGLVQFGTSGRIDTQYF. The CDR3 region has the DNA TGTGCTAGTGGTTTGGTACAATTTGGGACTAGCGGAAGGATAGATACGCAGTATTTT.

This rearrangement joins TRBV9 to TRBJ2-3, with 9 bases identical to TRBD2. The CDR3 is 16 amino acids. Losses at the gene ends were 4 bases for V and 1 base for J; bases not matched to a gene: 7. Germline V gives CDR1 SGDLS, CDR2 YYNGEE. CDR3 residues: CASSTDSGRGTDTQYF. The DNA of the CDR3 is TGTGCCAGCAGCACCGATAGCGGGAGAGGCACAGATACGCAGTATTTT.

V and J are TRBV6-5 and TRBJ2-7; D unclear. Germline V gives CDR1 MNHEY, CDR2 SVGAGI. This CDR3 region has 13 residues. Trimming removed 5 bases from V and 3 bases from J, with 11 bases in between. The CDR3 sequence: CASSGVLDYEQYF. For the CDR3, the DNA is TGTGCCAGCAGTGGTGTATTAGACTACGAGCAGTACTTC.

This chain uses TRBV27 with TRBJ2-3; 7 bases agree with TRBD2. The V segment lost 3 bases and the J segment 4 bases; nucleotides outside the gene matches: 7. Germline values: CDR1 MNHEY, CDR2 SMNVEV (reference sequence). CDR3 length equals 15 residues. As DNA, the CDR3 is TGTGCCAGCAGTTTCGGGGGGAGGGTTGCAGATACGCAGTATTTT. Residues: CASSFGGRVADTQYF.

This sequence joins TRBV5-4 and TRBJ1-2; TRBD1 aligns across 7 bases. Germline loops: CDR1 SGHNT, CDR2 YYREEE (reference sequence). The length of the CDR3 is 15 residues. V was clipped by 4 bases and J by 2 bases; unmatched bases: 8. The CDR3 protein is CASSPRTGGNYGYTF. In DNA, the CDR3 is TGTGCCAGCAGCCCAAGGACAGGCGGGAACTATGGCTACACCTTC.

The V gene is TRBV19, the J gene TRBJ1-1, with 7 nucleotides matching TRBD1. The CDR3 has 12 residues. CDR1 and CDR2 (germline): LNHDA, SQIVND (reference sequence). V shed 10 bases and J 1 base; nucleotides not matched to a gene: 3. CDR3 coding DNA: TGTGCCACCCAGGGGGAGAACACTGAAGCTTTCTTT. Translated, it gives CATQGENTEAFF.

The chain links TRBV2 to TRBJ1-1, with TRBD1 identical over 7 bases. J gave up 11 bases and V 8 bases, and 14 bases lay outside the gene matches. In germline, CDR1 is SNHLY, CDR2 FYNNEI. This CDR3 comprises 13 residues. Here the CDR3 reads CASLRDSGYRAFF. CDR3 in DNA: TGTGCCAGCCTCCGGGACAGCGGGTACAGGGCTTTCTTT.